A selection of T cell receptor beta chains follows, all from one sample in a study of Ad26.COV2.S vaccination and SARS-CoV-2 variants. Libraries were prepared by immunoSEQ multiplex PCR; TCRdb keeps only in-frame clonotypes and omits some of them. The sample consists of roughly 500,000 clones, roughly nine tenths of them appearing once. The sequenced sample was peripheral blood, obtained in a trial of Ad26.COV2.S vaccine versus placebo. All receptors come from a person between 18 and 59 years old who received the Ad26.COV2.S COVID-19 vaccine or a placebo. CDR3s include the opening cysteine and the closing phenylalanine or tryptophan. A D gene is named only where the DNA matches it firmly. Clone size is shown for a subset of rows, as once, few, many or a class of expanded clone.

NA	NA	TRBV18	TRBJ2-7	CASSPRAAYEQYF	TGTGCCAGCTCACCAAGGGCGGCCTACGAGCAGTACTTC
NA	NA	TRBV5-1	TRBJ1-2	CASSLATVYGYTF	TGCGCCAGCAGCTTGGCCACAGTCTATGGCTACACCTTC
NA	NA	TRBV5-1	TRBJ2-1	CASSFSLDEQFF	TGCGCCAGCAGCTTTTCGCTGGATGAGCAGTTCTTC
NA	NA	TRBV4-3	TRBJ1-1	CASRRTMNTEAFF	TGCGCCAGCCGCAGGACAATGAACACTGAAGCTTTCTTT
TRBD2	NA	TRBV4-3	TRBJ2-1	CASSRGLGSSYNEQFF	TGCGCCAGCAGCCGCGGACTAGGGAGCTCCTACAATGAGCAGTTCTTC
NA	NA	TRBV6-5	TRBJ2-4	CASSTLRGNIQYF	TGTGCCAGCAGTACCCTCAGGGGAAACATTCAGTACTTC
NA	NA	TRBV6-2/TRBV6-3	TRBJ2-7	CASSPIGQLAYEQYF	TGTGCCAGCAGTCCAATTGGACAGTTGGCCTACGAGCAGTACTTC
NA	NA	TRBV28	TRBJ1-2	CASSLLDGTNYGYTF	TGTGCCAGCAGTCTTCTGGACGGAACAAACTATGGCTACACCTTC
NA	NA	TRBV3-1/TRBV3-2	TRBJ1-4	CASSPLGRSEKLFF	TGTGCCAGCAGCCCACTCGGTCGTTCCGAAAAACTGTTTTTT
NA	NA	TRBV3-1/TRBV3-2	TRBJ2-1	CASSQALRDSQFF	TGTGCCAGCAGCCAAGCTCTCCGGGATTCGCAGTTCTTC
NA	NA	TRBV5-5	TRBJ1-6	CASSSTESSYNSPLHF	TGTGCCAGCAGCTCTACAGAGAGCTCCTATAATTCACCCCTCCACTTT
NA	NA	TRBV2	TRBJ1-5	CASTTGNQPQHF	TGTGCCAGCACTACAGGGAATCAGCCCCAGCATTTT
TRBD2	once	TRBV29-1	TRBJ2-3	CSSSGRATDTQYF	TGCAGCTCTAGCGGGAGAGCTACAGATACGCAGTATTTT
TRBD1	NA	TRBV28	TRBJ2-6	CASSPTGPGANVLTF	TGTGCCAGCAGCCCGACAGGGCCCGGGGCCAACGTCCTGACTTTC
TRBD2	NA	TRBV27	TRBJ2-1	CASSPTLAGAPYNEQFF	TGTGCCAGCAGCCCCACCTTAGCGGGAGCCCCCTACAATGAGCAGTTCTTC
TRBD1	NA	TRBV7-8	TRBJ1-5	CASSQGTGTDNQPQHF	TGTGCCAGCAGCCAAGGGACAGGGACTGATAATCAGCCCCAGCATTTT
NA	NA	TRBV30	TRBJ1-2	CAWNHRERGYTF	TGTGCCTGGAACCATCGGGAGAGAGGCTACACCTTC
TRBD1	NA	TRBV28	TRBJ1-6	CASRQGAKSNSPLHF	TGTGCCAGCAGACAGGGGGCGAAAAGCAATTCACCCCTCCACTTT
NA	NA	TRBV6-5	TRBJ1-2	CASSPHGPRAYGYTF	TGTGCCAGCAGTCCCCACGGGCCTAGGGCCTATGGCTACACCTTC
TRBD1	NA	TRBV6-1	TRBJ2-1	CASSELTGGGEQFF	TGTGCCAGCAGTGAACTAACAGGGGGCGGCGAGCAGTTCTTC
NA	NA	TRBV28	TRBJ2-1	CASSQFGRVGRGPSRYNEQFF	TGTGCCAGCAGCCAGTTCGGCCGGGTTGGGCGGGGCCCATCCCGTTACAATGAGCAGTTCTTC
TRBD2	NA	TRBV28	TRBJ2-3	CASTNTLAGRDTQYF	TGTGCCAGCACCAACACTCTAGCGGGACGAGATACGCAGTATTTT
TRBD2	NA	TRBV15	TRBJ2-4	CATSRDHMGGSF	TGTGCCACCAGCAGAGATCATATGGGCGGGAGTTTC
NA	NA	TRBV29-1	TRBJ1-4	CSSATNEKLFF	TGCAGTAGTGCAACTAATGAAAAACTGTTTTTT
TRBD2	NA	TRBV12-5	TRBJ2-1	CASGLGTSGSSNEQFF	TGTGCTAGTGGTTTGGGGACTAGCGGGAGTAGCAATGAGCAGTTCTTC
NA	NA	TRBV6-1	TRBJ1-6	CASSEAPEISPLHF	TGTGCCAGCAGTGAAGCGCCTGAGATTTCACCCCTCCACTTT
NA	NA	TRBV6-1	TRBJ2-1	CASSDGGAGNEQFF	TGTGCCAGCAGTGATGGAGGGGCGGGCAATGAGCAGTTCTTC
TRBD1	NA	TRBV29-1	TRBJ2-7	CSVGYGTLPGQGKNRSSYEQYF	TGCAGCGTTGGGTACGGAACGCTACCGGGACAGGGGAAAAATAGAAGCTCCTACGAGCAGTACTTC
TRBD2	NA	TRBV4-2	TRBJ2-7	CASSRGGEGYEQYF	TGTGCCAGCAGCCGCGGGGGGGAGGGCTACGAGCAGTACTTC
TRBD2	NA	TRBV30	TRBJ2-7	CAWSPRIAGVSYEQYF	TGTGCCTGGAGCCCACGAATAGCGGGAGTCTCCTACGAGCAGTACTTC
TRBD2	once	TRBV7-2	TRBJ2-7	CASSLTSGISYEQYF	TGTGCCAGCAGCTTAACTAGCGGGATCTCCTACGAGCAGTACTTC
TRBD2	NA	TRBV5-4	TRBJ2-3	CASSPGLAGGLDTQYF	TGTGCCAGCAGCCCGGGACTAGCGGGAGGGCTTGATACGCAGTATTTT
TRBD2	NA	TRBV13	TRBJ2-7	CASSSGTSYYEQYF	TGTGCCAGCAGCTCCGGGACTAGCTACTACGAGCAGTACTTC
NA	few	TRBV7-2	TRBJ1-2	CASSLARANYGYTF	TGTGCCAGCAGCTTAGCGCGGGCTAACTATGGCTACACCTTC
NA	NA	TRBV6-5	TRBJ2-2	CASSYDGPGELFF	TGTGCCAGCAGTTACGATGGACCCGGGGAGCTGTTTTTT
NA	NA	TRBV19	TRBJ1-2	CASSLSLLNYGYTF	TGTGCCAGTAGTCTTTCACTCCTAAACTATGGCTACACCTTC
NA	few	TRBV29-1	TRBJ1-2	CSAMQQVDGYTF	TGCAGCGCCATGCAACAGGTCGATGGCTACACCTTC
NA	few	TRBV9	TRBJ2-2	CASSVGWNTGELFF	TGTGCCAGCAGCGTAGGATGGAACACCGGGGAGCTGTTTTTT
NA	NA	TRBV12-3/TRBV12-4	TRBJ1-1	CASSLKGGTEAFF	TGTGCCAGCAGTCTAAAGGGTGGCACTGAAGCTTTCTTT
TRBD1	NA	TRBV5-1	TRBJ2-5	CASSLTGAQETQYF	TGCGCCAGCAGCTTGACAGGGGCACAAGAGACCCAGTACTTC